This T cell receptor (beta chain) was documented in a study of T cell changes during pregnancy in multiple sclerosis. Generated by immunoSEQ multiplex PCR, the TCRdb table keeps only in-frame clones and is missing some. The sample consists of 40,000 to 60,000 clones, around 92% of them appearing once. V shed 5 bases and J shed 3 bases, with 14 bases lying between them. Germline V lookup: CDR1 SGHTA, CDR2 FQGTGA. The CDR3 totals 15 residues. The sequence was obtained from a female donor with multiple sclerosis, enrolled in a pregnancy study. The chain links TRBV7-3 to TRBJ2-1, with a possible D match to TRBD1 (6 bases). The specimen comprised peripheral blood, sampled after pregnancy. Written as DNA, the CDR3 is TGTGCCAGCAGCGCACAGGGAGCCTTCTACAATGAGCAGTTCTTC. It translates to CASSAQGAFYNEQFF.